The clone carrying this T cell receptor (beta chain) was observed many times. The antigen is not known. Described time point: sample taken at primary tumor resection. Unsorted whole RNA samples from tumor, nontumor lung or frozen PBMC were sequenced. Each TCR cDNA molecule carried a unique molecular identifier. Each CDR3 protein gets one entry after TCRdb re-called the 5' RACE reads with MiXCR. This table has 11,000 to 15,000 distinct CDR3 sequences, about 9.4% appearing once. These data come from a study of spatial heterogeneity in lung cancer. At the level of the study: The study consistently detected more beta-chain than alpha-chain sequences. Each distinct TCR and UMI combination averaged more than ten appearances in raw reads. General study results and limits: Whereas they appeared in blood less at follow-up, ubiquitous expanded tumor TCRs appeared there more at resection.

Sequencing was performed on PBMCs, taken at surgery. The clonotype was recovered from a male donor with early-stage non-small cell lung cancer.

The CDR3 nucleotides read TGTGCCAGCAGTTACTCTACGGACACAAATTCACCCCTCCACTTT. Residues: CASSYSTDTNSPLHF. The V and J genes are TRBV6-5 and TRBJ1-6; D may be TRBD1 (5 bases). Germline CDR1 MNHEY, CDR2 SVGAGI. V lost 0 bases to trimming and J lost 7 bases, with 10 bases between them. CDR3 length: 15 amino acids.